This passage covers 7 T cell receptor beta chains from one sample sequenced in a study of cytomegalovirus exposure and HLA in healthy donors. PCR primers comprised 60 Vbeta and 13 Jbeta primers. Assay used: immunoSEQ multiplex PCR; TCRdb lists only in-frame clones, some missing. The table includes about 170,000 clones, 65% to 85% detected once. The sequenced material came from PBMCs. Receptors originate from a woman in her fifties or sixties in good health and CMV-seropositive.

The chain links TRBV5-1 to TRBJ1-1; no firm D call. CDR1 and CDR2 from the germline V gene are SGHRS and YFSETQ. Between the trimmed V and J ends, which lost 3 bases and 5 bases, there was a span of 14 bases. This CDR3 is built from 14 residues. The CDR3 is CASSSWSFGTEAFF. CDR3 in DNA: TGCGCCAGCAGCTCGTGGAGCTTTGGAACTGAAGCTTTCTTT. Combining the CDR3 with reference TRBV5-1 and TRBJ1-1 gives the whole variable domain KAGVTQTPRYLIKTRGQQVTLSCSPISGHRSVSWYQQTPGQGLQFLFEYFSETQRNKGNFPGRFSGRQFSNSRSEMNVSTLELGDSALYLCASSSWSFGTEAFFGQGTRLTVV.

This clone occurred a few times. This chain connects TRBV27 to TRBJ2-5; no clear D gene. V was shortened by 2 bases and J by 4 bases, with 8 bases between the two germline ends. The CDR3 is 13 residues long. Germline-derived CDR1 and CDR2 are MNHEY and SMNVEV (reference sequence). CDR3 sequence reads: CASSLSGLETQYF. The DNA of the CDR3 is TGTGCCAGCAGTTTAAGTGGGCTAGAGACCCAGTACTTC.

This rearrangement joins TRBV14 to TRBJ1-1; D uncertain. Per germline, CDR1 SGHDN and CDR2 FVKESK. This CDR3 contains 11 residues. V gave up 1 base and J gave up 7 bases, with 4 bases separating them. The CDR3 sequence: CASSQAHEAFF. In DNA form, the CDR3 reads TGTGCCAGCAGCCAAGCACATGAAGCTTTCTTT.

The V gene is TRBV10-3, the J gene TRBJ2-1; tentatively, D is TRBD1 (7 bases). Trimming shortened V by 6 bases and J by 4 bases, and 13 bases separated the two germline ends. This CDR3 is 14 amino acids long. Per germline, CDR1 ENHRY and CDR2 SYGVKD. CDR3 in amino acids: CAISRGTEYNEQFF. The CDR3 nucleotides read TGTGCCATCAGCCGCGGGACAGAGTACAATGAGCAGTTCTTC.

This clone was recorded once. The chain couples TRBV6-1 to TRBJ2-3, with D tentatively TRBD1 (6 bases). The CDR3 sequence is 12 residues long. The V and J ends lost 6 bases and 7 bases respectively, with 11 bases between them. In germline, CDR1 is MNHNS, CDR2 SASEGT. CDR3 sequence reads: CASRDSGYTQYF. The CDR3 DNA follows: TGTGCCAGCAGGGACAGTGGGTATACGCAGTATTTT.

This rearrangement joins TRBV5-6 to TRBJ2-7, with D tentatively TRBD1 (6 bases). Trimming shortened V by 4 bases and J by 0 bases, and 11 bases separated the two germline ends. The CDR3 is 14 residues long. Germline values: CDR1 SGHDT, CDR2 YYEEEE. The DNA for the CDR3 is TGTGCCAGCAGCAGTCAGGGGAACTCCTACGAGCAGTACTTC. Amino acids: CASSSQGNSYEQYF.

The chain uses TRBV11-2 and TRBJ2-1; D is possibly TRBD1 (6 bases). Germline V gives CDR1 SGHAT, CDR2 FQNNGV. Trimming cost V 4 bases and J 3 bases, with 16 bases left between them. CDR3 length: 16 residues. The CDR3 sequence: CASSSQGWGSYNEQFF. In nucleotides, the CDR3 is TGTGCCAGCAGCTCTCAGGGGTGGGGAAGCTACAATGAGCAGTTCTTC.